Listed below are T cell receptor beta chains from one sample, sequenced in a study of shared clonotypes between healthy human individuals. The repertoire was sequenced with immunoSEQ multiplex PCR; TCRdb's copy has only in-frame clones and lacks some. The sample includes 1.6 million or so clones, approximately 98.5% of them seen just once. The sequenced material came from naive CD4+ T cells sorted from blood. The receptors stem from a man aged 25 to 45 in good health. The CDR3 runs from the conserved cysteine through the conserved F or W. Fields, in order: D gene, clone size, V gene, J gene, CDR3 DNA, CDR3 protein. D genes are given only for firm matches. Only part of the rows carry a size: once, few, many, or a class if the clone is expanded.

TRBD2,-,TRBV7-9,TRBJ2-7,TGTGCCAGCAGCTTAGAGCTAGCGGCGTCCTACGAGCAGTACTTC,CASSLELAASYEQYF
-,-,TRBV19,TRBJ1-1,TGTGCCAGTACCCCCCCGGGACGCAAGAACACTGAAGCTTTCTTT,CASTPPGRKNTEAFF
TRBD1,-,TRBV10-3,TRBJ2-7,TGTGCCATCAGTGCCGGGACAGCCTACTCCTACGAGCAGTACTTC,CAISAGTAYSYEQYF
-,-,TRBV6-5,TRBJ1-5,TGTGCCAGCAGACCCCGGAGAATGAGCAATCAGCCCCAGCATTTT,CASRPRRMSNQPQHF
TRBD1,-,TRBV28,TRBJ1-2,TGTGCCAGCAGCCCCCCAGGGGGGAACTATGGCTACACCTTC,CASSPPGGNYGYTF
TRBD1,-,TRBV10-3,TRBJ1-3,TGTGCCATCAGACCGGACAGGGGCGTGAACACCATATATTTT,CAIRPDRGVNTIYF
-,-,TRBV20-1,TRBJ1-1,TGCAGTGCTAGTTACACTGAAGCTTTCTTT,CSASYTEAFF
-,-,TRBV11-2,TRBJ2-3,TGTGCCAGCAGCTTATACATCACAGATACGCAGTATTTT,CASSLYITDTQYF
-,-,TRBV6-4,TRBJ2-3,TGTGCCAGCAGTGCGGGGTCGGGCCCAGATACGCAGTATTTT,CASSAGSGPDTQYF
TRBD1,-,TRBV7-2,TRBJ2-4,TGTGCCAGCAGCTTGTTGGGGACAGGTGGCGTTGGGGCCAAAAACATTCAGTACTTC,CASSLLGTGGVGAKNIQYF
TRBD2,-,TRBV5-1,TRBJ2-7,TGCGCCAGCAGCGCGGGACTAGCGGATTACGAGCAGTACTTC,CASSAGLADYEQYF
-,-,TRBV5-1,TRBJ2-1,TGCGCCAGCAGCTTGGTTGGGGATATTAATGAGCAGTTCTTC,CASSLVGDINEQFF
TRBD2,-,TRBV18,TRBJ2-7,TGTGCCAGCTCACCACGAAGGGGAGGGAAGGGATTCTCCTACGAGCAGTACTTC,CASSPRRGGKGFSYEQYF
-,-,TRBV5-1,TRBJ2-3,TGCGCCAGCAGCTTGGACTCTACTAGCACAGATACGCAGTATTTT,CASSLDSTSTDTQYF
TRBD2,-,TRBV25-1,TRBJ2-2,TGTGCCAGCAGTGAGGGTCTAGCGGGGAACACCGGGGAGCTGTTTTTT,CASSEGLAGNTGELFF
-,-,TRBV7-2,TRBJ2-6,TGTGCCAGCAGCTTAACTGTTCGTCATCACACCTCTGGGGCCAACGTCCTGACTTTC,CASSLTVRHHTSGANVLTF
-,once,TRBV6-6,TRBJ2-5,TGTGCCACCGGGGACCGAGAAGAGACCCAGTACTTC,CATGDREETQYF
-,-,TRBV7-9,TRBJ1-1,TGTGCCAGCAGCTTGGAGGAACGGGGCACTGAAGCTTTCTTT,CASSLEERGTEAFF
TRBD2,-,TRBV5-4,TRBJ2-5,TGTGCCAGCAGAAGCGGGAGGGCCTCTTCTCTCGAGACCCAGTACTTC,CASRSGRASSLETQYF
-,-,TRBV11-3,TRBJ2-1,TGTGCCAGCAGCTTATCTGGAGAAATAAATGAGCAGTTCTTC,CASSLSGEINEQFF
-,once,TRBV5-1,TRBJ1-2,TGCGCCAGCAGCTTGCAACAAAACTATGGCTACACCTTC,CASSLQQNYGYTF
TRBD1,-,TRBV7-9,TRBJ2-5,TGTGCCAGCAGCCCGACAGGGGGAGAGACCCAGTACTTC,CASSPTGGETQYF
TRBD2,-,TRBV6-6,TRBJ2-7,TGTGCCAGCAGTACCTCTAGCGGGAGACTTTACGAGCAGTACTTC,CASSTSSGRLYEQYF
TRBD2,-,TRBV5-1,TRBJ2-1,TGCGCCAGCAGCCCCCCCGGGACTAGGGGGAGAAATGAGCAGTTCTTC,CASSPPGTRGRNEQFF
-,-,TRBV28,TRBJ2-3,TGTGCCAGCAGTGGAACGGGGAGAAGCACAGATACGCAGTATTTT,CASSGTGRSTDTQYF
TRBD2,-,TRBV5-5,TRBJ2-3,TGTGCCAGCTATTTAGCGGGAGGGGTCACAGATACGCAGTATTTT,CASYLAGGVTDTQYF
-,-,TRBV6-5,TRBJ2-5,TGTGCCAGCAGTAATAGACGGACTCAAGAGACCCAGTACTTC,CASSNRRTQETQYF
TRBD2,-,TRBV30,TRBJ2-1,TGTGCCTGGAACCTGGGAGGGCCATACAATGAGCAGTTCTTC,CAWNLGGPYNEQFF